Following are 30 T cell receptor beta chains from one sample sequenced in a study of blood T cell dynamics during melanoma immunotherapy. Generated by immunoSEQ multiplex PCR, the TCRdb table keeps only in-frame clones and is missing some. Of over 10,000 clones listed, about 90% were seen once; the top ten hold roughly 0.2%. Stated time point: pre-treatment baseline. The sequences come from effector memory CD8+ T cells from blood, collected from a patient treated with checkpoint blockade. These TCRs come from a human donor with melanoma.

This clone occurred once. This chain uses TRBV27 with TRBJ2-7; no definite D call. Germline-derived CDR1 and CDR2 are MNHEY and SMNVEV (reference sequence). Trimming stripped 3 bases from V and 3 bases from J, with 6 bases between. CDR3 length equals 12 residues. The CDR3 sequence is CASSFVGYEQYF. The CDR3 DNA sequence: TGTGCCAGCAGTTTTGTAGGCTACGAGCAGTACTTC.

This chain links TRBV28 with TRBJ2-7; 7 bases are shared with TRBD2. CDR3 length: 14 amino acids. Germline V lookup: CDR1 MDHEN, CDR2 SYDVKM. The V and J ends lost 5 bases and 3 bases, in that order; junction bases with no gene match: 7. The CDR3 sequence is CASSVAGEGYEQYF. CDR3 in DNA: TGTGCCAGCAGTGTAGCGGGTGAGGGCTACGAGCAGTACTTC.

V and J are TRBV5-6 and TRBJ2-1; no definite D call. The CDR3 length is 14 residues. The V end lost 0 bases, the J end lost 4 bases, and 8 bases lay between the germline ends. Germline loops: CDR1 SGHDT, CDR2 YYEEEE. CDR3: CASSLGLDYNEQFF. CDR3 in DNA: TGTGCCAGCAGCTTGGGTCTAGATTACAATGAGCAGTTCTTC.

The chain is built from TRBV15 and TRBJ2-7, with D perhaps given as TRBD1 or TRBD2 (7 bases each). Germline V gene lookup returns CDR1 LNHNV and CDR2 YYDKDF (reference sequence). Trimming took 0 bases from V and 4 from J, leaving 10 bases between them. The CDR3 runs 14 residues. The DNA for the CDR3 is TGTGCCACCAGCAGAGACAGGGGGGGATACGAGCAGTACTTC. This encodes CATSRDRGGYEQYF.

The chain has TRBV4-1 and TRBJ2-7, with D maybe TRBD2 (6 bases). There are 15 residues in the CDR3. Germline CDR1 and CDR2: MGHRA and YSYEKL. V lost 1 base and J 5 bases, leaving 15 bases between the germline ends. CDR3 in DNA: TGCGCCAGCAGCCAAGCGCCCGGGGCTAGCGACGAGCAGTACTTC. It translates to CASSQAPGASDEQYF.

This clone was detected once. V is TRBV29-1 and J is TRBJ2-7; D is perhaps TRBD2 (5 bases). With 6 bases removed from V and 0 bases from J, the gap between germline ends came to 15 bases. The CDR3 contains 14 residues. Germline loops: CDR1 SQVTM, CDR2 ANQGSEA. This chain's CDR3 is CSVADLGGSYEQYF. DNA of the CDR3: TGCAGCGTCGCTGATCTTGGAGGCTCCTACGAGCAGTACTTC.

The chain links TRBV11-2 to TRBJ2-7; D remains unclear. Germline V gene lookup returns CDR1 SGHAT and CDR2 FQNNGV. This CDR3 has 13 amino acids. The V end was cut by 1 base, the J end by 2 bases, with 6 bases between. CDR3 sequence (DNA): TGTGCCAGCAGCTTAGGGTTACCCTACGAGCAGTACTTC. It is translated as CASSLGLPYEQYF. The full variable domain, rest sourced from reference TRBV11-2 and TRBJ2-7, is EAGVAQSPRYKIIEKRQSVAFWCNPISGHATLYWYQQILGQGPKLLIQFQNNGVVDDSQLPKDRFSAERLKGVDSTLKIQPAKLEDSAVYLCASSLGLPYEQYFGPGTRLTVT.

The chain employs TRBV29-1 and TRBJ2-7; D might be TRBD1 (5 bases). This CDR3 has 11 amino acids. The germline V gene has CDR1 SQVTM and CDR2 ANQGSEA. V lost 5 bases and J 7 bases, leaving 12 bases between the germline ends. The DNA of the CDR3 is TGCAGCGTTCTCGCAGGGCGAGAGCAGTACTTC. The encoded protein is CSVLAGREQYF.

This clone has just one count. CDR3 nucleotide sequence: TGTGCCAGCAGACCAGGTCGGCTGGGGCCCACCGGGGAGCTGTTTTTT. Residues: CASRPGRLGPTGELFF. This chain connects TRBV13 to TRBJ2-2, with D possibly being TRBD1 (5 bases). Per the germline V gene, CDR1 is PRHDT and CDR2 is FYEKMQ (reference sequence). The CDR3 loop spans 16 amino acids. V shed 6 bases and J shed 4 bases, with 18 bases lying between them.

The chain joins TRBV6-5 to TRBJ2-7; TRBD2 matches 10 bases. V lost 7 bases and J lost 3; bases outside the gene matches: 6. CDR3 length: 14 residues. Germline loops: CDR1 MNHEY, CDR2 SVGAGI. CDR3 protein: CASTLLAGNYEQYF. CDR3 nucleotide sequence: TGTGCCAGCACCCTACTAGCGGGGAACTACGAGCAGTACTTC.

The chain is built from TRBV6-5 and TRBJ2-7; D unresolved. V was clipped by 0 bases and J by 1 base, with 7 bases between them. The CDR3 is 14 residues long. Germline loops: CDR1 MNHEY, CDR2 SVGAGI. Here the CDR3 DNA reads TGTGCCAGCAGTTACTCAGGGCAGTCCTACGAGCAGTACTTC. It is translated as CASSYSGQSYEQYF.

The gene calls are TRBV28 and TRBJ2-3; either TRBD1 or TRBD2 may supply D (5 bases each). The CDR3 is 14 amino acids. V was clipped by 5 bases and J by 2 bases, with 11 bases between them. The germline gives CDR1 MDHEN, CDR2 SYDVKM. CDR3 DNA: TGTGCCAGCAGTACCGGGGCCATCACAGATACGCAGTATTTT. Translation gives CASSTGAITDTQYF.

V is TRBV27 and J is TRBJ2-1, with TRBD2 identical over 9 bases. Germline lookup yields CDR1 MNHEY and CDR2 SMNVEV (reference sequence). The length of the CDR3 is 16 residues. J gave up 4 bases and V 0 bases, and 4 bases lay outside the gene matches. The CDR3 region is CASSLSVLAGYNEQFF. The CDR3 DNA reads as TGTGCCAGCAGTTTATCGGTGCTAGCGGGATACAATGAGCAGTTCTTC.

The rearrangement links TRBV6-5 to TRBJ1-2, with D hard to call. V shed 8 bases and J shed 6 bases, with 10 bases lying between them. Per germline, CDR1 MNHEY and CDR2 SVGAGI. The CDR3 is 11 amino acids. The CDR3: CASYVVDGYTF. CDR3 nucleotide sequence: TGTGCCAGCTATGTTGTCGATGGCTACACCTTC.

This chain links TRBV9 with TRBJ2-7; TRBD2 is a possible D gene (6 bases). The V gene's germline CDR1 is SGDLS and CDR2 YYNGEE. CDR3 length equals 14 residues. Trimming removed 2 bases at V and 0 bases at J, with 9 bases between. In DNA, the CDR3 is TGTGCCAGCAGCGTGGGTAGCGGCTCCTACGAGCAGTACTTC. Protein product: CASSVGSGSYEQYF.

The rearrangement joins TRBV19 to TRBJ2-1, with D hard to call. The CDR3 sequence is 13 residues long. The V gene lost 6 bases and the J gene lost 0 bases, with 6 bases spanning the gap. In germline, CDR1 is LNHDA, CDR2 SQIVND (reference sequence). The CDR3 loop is CASSPYSYNEQFF. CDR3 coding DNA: TGTGCCAGTAGCCCGTACTCCTACAATGAGCAGTTCTTC.

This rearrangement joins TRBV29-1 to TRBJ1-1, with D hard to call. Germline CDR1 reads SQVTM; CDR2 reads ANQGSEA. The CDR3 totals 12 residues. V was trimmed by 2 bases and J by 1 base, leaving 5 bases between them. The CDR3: CSVETENTEAFF. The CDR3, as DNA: TGCAGCGTTGAAACGGAGAACACTGAAGCTTTCTTT.

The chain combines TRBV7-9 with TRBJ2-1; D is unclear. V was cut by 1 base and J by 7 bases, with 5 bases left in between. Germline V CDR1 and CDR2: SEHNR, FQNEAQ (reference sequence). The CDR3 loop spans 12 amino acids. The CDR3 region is CASSLDPNEQFF. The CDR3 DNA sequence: TGTGCCAGCAGCTTAGATCCTAATGAGCAGTTCTTC. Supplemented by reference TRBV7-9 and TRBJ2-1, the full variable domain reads DTGVSQNPRHKITKRGQNVTFRCDPISEHNRLYWYRQTLGQGPEFLTYFQNEAQLEKSRLLSDRFSAERPKGSFSTLEIQRTEQGDSAMYLCASSLDPNEQFFGPGTRLTVL.

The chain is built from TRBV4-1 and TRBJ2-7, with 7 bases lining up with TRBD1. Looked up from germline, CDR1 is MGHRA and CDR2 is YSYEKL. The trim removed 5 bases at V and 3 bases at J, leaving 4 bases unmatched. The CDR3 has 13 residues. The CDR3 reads CASSDRDSYEQYF. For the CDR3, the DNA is TGCGCCAGCAGCGATCGGGACAGCTACGAGCAGTACTTC.

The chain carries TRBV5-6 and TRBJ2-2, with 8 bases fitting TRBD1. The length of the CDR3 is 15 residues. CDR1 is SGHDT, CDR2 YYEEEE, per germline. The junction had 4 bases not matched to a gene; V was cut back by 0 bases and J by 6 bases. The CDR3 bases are TGTGCCAGCAGCTTGGAACAGGGGGTTCCCGGGGAGCTGTTTTTT. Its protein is CASSLEQGVPGELFF.

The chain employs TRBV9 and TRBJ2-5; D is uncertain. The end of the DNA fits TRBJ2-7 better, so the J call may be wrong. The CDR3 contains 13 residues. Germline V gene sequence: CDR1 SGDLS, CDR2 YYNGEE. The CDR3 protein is CASSVTDSYEQYF. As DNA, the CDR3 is TGTGCCAGCAGCGTGACCGACTCCTACGAGCAGTACTTC.

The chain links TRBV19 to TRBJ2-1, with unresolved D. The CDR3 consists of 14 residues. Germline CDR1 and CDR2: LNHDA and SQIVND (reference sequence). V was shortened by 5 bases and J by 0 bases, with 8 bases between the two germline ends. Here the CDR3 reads CASSHPGSYNEQFF. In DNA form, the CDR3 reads TGTGCCAGTAGTCACCCGGGCTCCTACAATGAGCAGTTCTTC.

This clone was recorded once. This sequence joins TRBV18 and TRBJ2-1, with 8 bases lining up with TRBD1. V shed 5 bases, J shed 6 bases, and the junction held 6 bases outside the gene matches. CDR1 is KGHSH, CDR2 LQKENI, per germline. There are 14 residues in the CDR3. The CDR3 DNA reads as TGTGCCAGCTCATTGGACAGGGACGGCAATGAGCAGTTCTTC. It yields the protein CASSLDRDGNEQFF.

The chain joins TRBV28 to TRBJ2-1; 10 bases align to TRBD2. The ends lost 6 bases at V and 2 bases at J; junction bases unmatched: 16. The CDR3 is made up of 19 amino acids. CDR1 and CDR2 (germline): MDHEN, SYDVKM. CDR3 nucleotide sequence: TGTGCCAGCAGGTGGGGGCTGGGTCTAGCGGGAGACCCCTACAATGAGCAGTTCTTC. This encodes CASRWGLGLAGDPYNEQFF. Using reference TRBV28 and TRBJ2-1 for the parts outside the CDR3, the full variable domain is DVKVTQSSRYLVKRTGEKVFLECVQDMDHENMFWYRQDPGLGLRLIYFSYDVKMKEKGDIPEGYSVSREKKERFSLILESASTNQTSMYLCASRWGLGLAGDPYNEQFFGPGTRLTVL.

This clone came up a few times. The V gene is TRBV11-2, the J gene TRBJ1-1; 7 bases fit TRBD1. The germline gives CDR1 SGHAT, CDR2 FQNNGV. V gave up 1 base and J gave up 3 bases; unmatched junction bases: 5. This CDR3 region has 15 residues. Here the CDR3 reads CASSLVGGGYTEAFF. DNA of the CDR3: TGTGCCAGCAGCTTAGTCGGAGGGGGCTACACTGAAGCTTTCTTT. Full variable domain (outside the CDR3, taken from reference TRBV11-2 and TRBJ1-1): EAGVAQSPRYKIIEKRQSVAFWCNPISGHATLYWYQQILGQGPKLLIQFQNNGVVDDSQLPKDRFSAERLKGVDSTLKIQPAKLEDSAVYLCASSLVGGGYTEAFFGQGTRLTVV.

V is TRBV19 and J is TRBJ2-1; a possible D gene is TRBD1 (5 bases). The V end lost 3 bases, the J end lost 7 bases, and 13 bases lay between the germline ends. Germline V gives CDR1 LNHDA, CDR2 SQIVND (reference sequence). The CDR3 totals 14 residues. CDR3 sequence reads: CASSMWARENEQFF. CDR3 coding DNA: TGTGCCAGTAGTATGTGGGCCAGGGAAAATGAGCAGTTCTTC.

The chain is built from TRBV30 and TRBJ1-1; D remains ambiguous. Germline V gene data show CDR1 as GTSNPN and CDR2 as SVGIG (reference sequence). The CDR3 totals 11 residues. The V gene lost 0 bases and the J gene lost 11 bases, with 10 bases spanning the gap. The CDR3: CAWSVTPEAFF. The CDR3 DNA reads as TGTGCCTGGAGTGTAACCCCGGAGGCTTTCTTT.

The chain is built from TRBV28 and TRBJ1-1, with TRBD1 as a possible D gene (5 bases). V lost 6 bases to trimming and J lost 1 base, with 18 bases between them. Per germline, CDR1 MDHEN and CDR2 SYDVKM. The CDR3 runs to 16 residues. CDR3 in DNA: TGTGCCAGCAGCCCCCCGTACAGGACTTCGAACACTGAAGCTTTCTTT. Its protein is CASSPPYRTSNTEAFF.

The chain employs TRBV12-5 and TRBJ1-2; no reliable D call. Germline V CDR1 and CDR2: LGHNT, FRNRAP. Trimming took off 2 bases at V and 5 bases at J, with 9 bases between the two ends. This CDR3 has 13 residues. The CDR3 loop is CASGLWGGYGYTF. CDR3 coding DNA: TGTGCTAGTGGTTTGTGGGGTGGTTATGGCTACACCTTC.

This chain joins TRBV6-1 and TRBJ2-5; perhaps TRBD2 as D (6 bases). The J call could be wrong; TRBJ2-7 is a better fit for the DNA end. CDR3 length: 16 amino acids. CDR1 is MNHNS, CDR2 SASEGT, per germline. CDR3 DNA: TGTGCCAGCAGTGAATTGAGCGGGCGGCACTCCTACGAGCAGTACTTC. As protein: CASSELSGRHSYEQYF.